This T cell receptor (beta chain) came from a study of blood T cell repertoires in COVID-19. Germline CDR1 LNHDA, CDR2 SQIVND (reference sequence). The V gene end was trimmed by 5 bases and the J gene end by 6 bases; junction bases not matched to a gene: 18. CDR3 length: 18 amino acids. In the authors' workflow: Estimates of nucleated cell counts were drawn from the amplification of reference gene primers. Profiling relied on immunoSEQ multiplex PCR, and the TCRdb table lists in-frame clones only, not all of them. Clone size and V and J calls were adopted from that table, with D and trimming inferred from the DNA. The table shows some 240,000 clones, with around 90% occurring only once. Enrolled through a virtual design, the participants were between 18 and 89 years of age and came from 24 US areas.

The sequenced sample was PBMCs or T cells enriched from blood (not recorded which). The rearrangement links TRBV19 to TRBJ2-2, with TRBD1 matching 7 bases. The receptor was isolated from a woman in her thirties or forties who had been exposed to COVID-19. The CDR3 sequence is CASSPRTGQRTVAGELFF. In nucleotides, the CDR3 is TGTGCCAGTAGTCCAAGGACAGGCCAGCGGACGGTCGCCGGGGAGCTGTTTTTT.